Below are 9 T cell receptor beta chains sequenced from a single sample in a study of blood T cell repertoires in COVID-19. Assay: immunoSEQ multiplex PCR; the TCRdb copy retains only in-frame clones and omits some. The sample consists of 150,000 to 200,000 clones, around 80% of them appearing once. Sequencing input: peripheral blood. The origin of the receptors is an elderly woman with active or convalescent COVID-19.

The J gene is TRBJ2-7, the V gene TRBV11-2, with 12 bases identical to TRBD1. The CDR3 extends over 15 amino acids. Losses at the gene ends were 3 bases for V and 6 bases for J; bases not matched to a gene: 6. Germline V gene sequence: CDR1 SGHAT, CDR2 FQNNGV. The CDR3 DNA follows: TGTGCCAGCAGCTTCCCGGGACAGGGGGCAGGCGAGCAGTACTTC. This translates into CASSFPGQGAGEQYF.

Relative to its sample, this clone is medium-sized. The chain couples TRBV28 to TRBJ1-2; D might be TRBD1 (6 bases). This CDR3 contains 12 residues. Germline V gene data show CDR1 as MDHEN and CDR2 as SYDVKM. With 6 bases removed from V and 4 bases from J, the gap between germline ends came to 9 bases. The CDR3 region is CASRRDTYGYTF. DNA for the CDR3: TGTGCCAGCAGAAGGGACACCTATGGCTACACCTTC.

This chain joins TRBV10-1 and TRBJ2-3; TRBD2 matches at 7 bases. Germline values: CDR1 WNHNN, CDR2 SYGVQD (reference sequence). Trimming removed 3 bases from V and 6 bases from J; junction bases left unmatched: 6. The CDR3 extends over 14 amino acids. CDR3 sequence: CASSEAGTKDTQYF. CDR3 nucleotide sequence: TGCGCCAGCAGTGAAGCGGGGACCAAGGATACGCAGTATTTT.

In this sample, this clone turned up a few times. This chain links TRBV29-1 with TRBJ2-5, with TRBD2 matching over 7 bases. Looked up from germline, CDR1 is SQVTM and CDR2 is ANQGSEA. The CDR3 consists of 14 residues. The junction had 10 bases not matched to a gene; V was cut back by 0 bases and J by 9 bases. The CDR3 reads CSVEERGSVLSQYF. The CDR3 region has the DNA TGCAGCGTTGAAGAGCGGGGGAGTGTGTTGTCCCAGTACTTC.

V and J are TRBV5-5 and TRBJ2-2; 11 bases align to TRBD2. CDR1 and CDR2 from the germline V gene are SGHKS and YYEKEE (reference sequence). The CDR3 spans 16 residues. Trimming took 4 bases from V and 6 from J; bases not matched to a gene: 8. CDR3 bases: TGTGCCAGCAGCCCGACCGGTAGCGGGGGGGCCGGGGAGCTGTTTTTT. Translated: CASSPTGSGGAGELFF.

The gene calls are TRBV12-3 or TRBV12-4 and TRBJ2-7; D is undetermined. The CDR3 contains 13 residues. Trimming took off 3 bases at V and 3 bases at J, with 9 bases between the two ends. The CDR3 region has the DNA TGTGCCAGCAGTTTTAACTACCTCTACGAGCAGTACTTC. Its translation: CASSFNYLYEQYF.

This clone was observed a handful of times. This rearrangement joins TRBV13 to TRBJ2-1, with a weak D call TRBD1 (7 bases). CDR1 PRHDT and CDR2 FYEKMQ come from the germline V gene (reference sequence). The germline V and J ends were trimmed by 5 bases and 9 bases, with 23 bases remaining between them. The length of the CDR3 is 16 residues. The CDR3, as DNA: TGTGCCAGCAGCGCCTGGGCAGGGGGGCAGGGGGGTGAGCAGTTCTTC. Translated: CASSAWAGGQGGEQFF.

The gene calls are TRBV6-5 and TRBJ1-5, with D uncertain. This CDR3 spans 15 amino acids. CDR1 and CDR2 (germline): MNHEY, SVGAGI. Trimming cost V 7 bases and J 0 bases, with 13 bases left between them. The CDR3, as DNA: TGTGCCAGCATGGAGGTAAGAAATAGCAATCAGCCCCAGCATTTT. This translates into CASMEVRNSNQPQHF.

V and J are TRBV19 and TRBJ1-1; 9 nucleotides match TRBD1. This CDR3 has 13 amino acids. Germline V gene sequence: CDR1 LNHDA, CDR2 SQIVND (reference sequence). V trimming: 10 bases; J trimming: 4 bases; junction bases outside the gene matches: 7. The CDR3 spells CATGTGLFTEAFF. In DNA form, the CDR3 reads TGTGCCACCGGGACAGGGCTATTCACTGAAGCTTTCTTT. The complete variable domain, with remaining parts taken from reference TRBV19 and TRBJ1-1, reads DGGITQSPKYLFRKEGQNVTLSCEQNLNHDAMYWYRQDPGQGLRLIYYSQIVNDFQKGDIAEGYSVSREKKESFPLTVTSAQKNPTAFYLCATGTGLFTEAFFGQGTRLTVV.